These T cell receptor beta chains were read from a single sample in a study of human T cells and chemical hapten exposure. From the RACE reads, TCRdb called clonotypes with MiXCR, one entry per CDR3 protein. This table has more than 80,000 distinct CDR3 sequences, approximately 8% appearing once. Sample: whole blood, taken in connection with sensitization to the hapten diphenylcyclopropenone (DPC). These receptors all stem from a young woman with alopecia areata. Some clones in this sample may be carry-over from other donors' samples. The CDR3 runs from the conserved cysteine through the conserved F or W. D genes are given only for firm matches.

d_gene: -
j_gene: TRBJ1-1
v_gene: TRBV6-5
CDR3aa: CASSVKGVNTEAFF

d_gene: -
j_gene: TRBJ1-3
v_gene: TRBV9
CDR3aa: CASSPSRGYSGNTIYF

d_gene: TRBD1
j_gene: TRBJ2-1
v_gene: TRBV7-9
CDR3aa: CASSSPGQRRDEQFF

d_gene: TRBD2
j_gene: TRBJ2-7
v_gene: TRBV20-1
CDR3aa: CSAQQAGGLYEQYF

d_gene: -
j_gene: TRBJ1-2
v_gene: TRBV7-9
CDR3aa: CASSPSLGGNGYTF

d_gene: -
j_gene: TRBJ2-7
v_gene: TRBV12-3/TRBV12-4
CDR3aa: CASSPSSYEQYF

d_gene: -
j_gene: TRBJ2-1
v_gene: TRBV5-1
CDR3aa: CASSLAAGPNEQFF

d_gene: TRBD1
j_gene: TRBJ1-2
v_gene: TRBV29-1
CDR3aa: CSVGQGTNYGYTF

d_gene: TRBD1
j_gene: TRBJ1-3
v_gene: TRBV6-5
CDR3aa: CASSYRAGTGSGNTIYF

d_gene: TRBD2
j_gene: TRBJ2-2
v_gene: TRBV6-5
CDR3aa: CASSYVAGGSNTGELFF

d_gene: -
j_gene: TRBJ2-1
v_gene: TRBV3-1
CDR3aa: CASSQRGADNEQFF

d_gene: -
j_gene: TRBJ2-5
v_gene: TRBV15
CDR3aa: CATSRDGPQETQYF

d_gene: TRBD2
j_gene: TRBJ2-5
v_gene: TRBV6-5
CDR3aa: CASSHRRSGVETQYF

d_gene: TRBD1
j_gene: TRBJ1-6
v_gene: TRBV7-6
CDR3aa: CASSSDRVSPLHF

d_gene: -
j_gene: TRBJ2-1
v_gene: TRBV20-1
CDR3aa: CSARYRRIYNEQFF

d_gene: -
j_gene: TRBJ2-5
v_gene: TRBV11-3
CDR3aa: CASSLGGLQETQYF

d_gene: TRBD1
j_gene: TRBJ1-6
v_gene: TRBV9
CDR3aa: CASSAQYITGGPSPLHF

d_gene: -
j_gene: TRBJ1-2
v_gene: TRBV28
CDR3aa: CASTPAGWGYGYTF

d_gene: TRBD2
j_gene: TRBJ2-3
v_gene: TRBV20-1
CDR3aa: CSAKAGGLDTQYF

d_gene: -
j_gene: TRBJ1-1
v_gene: TRBV30
CDR3aa: CAWSALDEMNTEAFF

d_gene: -
j_gene: TRBJ1-2
v_gene: TRBV29-1
CDR3aa: CSVEDLLEQAYPYGYTF

d_gene: -
j_gene: TRBJ2-7
v_gene: TRBV5-6
CDR3aa: CASSLRAPYEQYF

d_gene: TRBD1
j_gene: TRBJ1-5
v_gene: TRBV12-3/TRBV12-4
CDR3aa: CASSGDRGRQPQHF

d_gene: TRBD1
j_gene: TRBJ1-1
v_gene: TRBV11-1
CDR3aa: CASSPTAPGTENTEAFF

d_gene: TRBD1
j_gene: TRBJ2-7
v_gene: TRBV20-1
CDR3aa: CSARPGQGAIYEQYF

d_gene: -
j_gene: TRBJ1-6
v_gene: TRBV6-6
CDR3aa: CASRSSSPLHF

d_gene: TRBD1
j_gene: TRBJ1-5
v_gene: TRBV7-2
CDR3aa: CASSRTGRGGNQPQHF

d_gene: -
j_gene: TRBJ1-6
v_gene: TRBV12-3/TRBV12-4
CDR3aa: CASSPGHDSPLHF

d_gene: TRBD1
j_gene: TRBJ2-1
v_gene: TRBV7-7
CDR3aa: CASSLRPSGTGGNEQFF

d_gene: TRBD1
j_gene: TRBJ1-1
v_gene: TRBV18
CDR3aa: CASSPPNSGTIRGAEAFF

d_gene: -
j_gene: TRBJ1-5
v_gene: TRBV19
CDR3aa: CASSIVDSNQPQHF

d_gene: TRBD2
j_gene: TRBJ2-2
v_gene: TRBV19
CDR3aa: CASSLTLAGVNTGELFF

d_gene: -
j_gene: TRBJ2-5
v_gene: TRBV20-1
CDR3aa: CSAAPGLFRETQYF

d_gene: -
j_gene: TRBJ2-3
v_gene: TRBV19
CDR3aa: CASSISTGGVITDTQYF

d_gene: TRBD2
j_gene: TRBJ2-3
v_gene: TRBV7-3
CDR3aa: CASSILASETQYF

d_gene: -
j_gene: TRBJ2-7
v_gene: TRBV20-1
CDR3aa: CSASRPNQGSEQYF

d_gene: -
j_gene: TRBJ2-7
v_gene: TRBV29-1
CDR3aa: CSAGGLYEQYF

d_gene: -
j_gene: TRBJ2-5
v_gene: TRBV5-6
CDR3aa: CASSFQGEETQYF

d_gene: -
j_gene: TRBJ1-6
v_gene: TRBV2
CDR3aa: CASTHGQTEYSPLHF

d_gene: -
j_gene: TRBJ1-5
v_gene: TRBV6-1
CDR3aa: CASSQSNQPQHF

d_gene: -
j_gene: TRBJ1-5
v_gene: TRBV30
CDR3aa: CAWSVPGRGNQPQHF

d_gene: TRBD1
j_gene: TRBJ1-2
v_gene: TRBV6-5
CDR3aa: CASRSTGGAGYGYTF

d_gene: -
j_gene: TRBJ1-5
v_gene: TRBV6-2/TRBV6-3
CDR3aa: CASSYLDSNQPQHF

d_gene: -
j_gene: TRBJ1-1
v_gene: TRBV29-1
CDR3aa: CSVLQGIITEAFF

d_gene: TRBD1
j_gene: TRBJ1-6
v_gene: TRBV13
CDR3aa: CASSFRGGTYNSPLHF

d_gene: TRBD1
j_gene: TRBJ2-7
v_gene: TRBV29-1
CDR3aa: CSVATSDRGRGEQYF

d_gene: TRBD1
j_gene: TRBJ2-6
v_gene: TRBV7-9
CDR3aa: CASSLGTGPSGANVLTF

d_gene: -
j_gene: TRBJ1-1
v_gene: TRBV27
CDR3aa: CASSSLGSYNEAFF

d_gene: -
j_gene: TRBJ2-1
v_gene: TRBV5-4
CDR3aa: CASSFLGGGANNEQFF

d_gene: -
j_gene: TRBJ1-4
v_gene: TRBV6-1
CDR3aa: CASSSIEKLFF

d_gene: TRBD2
j_gene: TRBJ2-5
v_gene: TRBV5-4
CDR3aa: CASSKAGGPAGETQYF